This TCR beta chain derives from a study of shared clonotypes between healthy human individuals. Study details: The people who gave samples were a couple of women and three men aged 18 to 49.

The V end lost 3 bases, the J end lost 6 bases, and 14 bases lay between the germline ends. The CDR3 is 14 amino acids. Germline CDR1 reads MNHNS; CDR2 reads SASEGT. For this clone: Its specificity is unknown.

Only in-frame clones appear in the TCRdb table, and some are missing; sequencing was by immunoSEQ multiplex PCR. In the table there are about half a million clones, 65% to 80% of which are singletons. Notes on the study in general: Only blood was sampled, and tissue TCR repertoires likely differ from blood ones. Limitation of the genetic and exposure-history diversity represented came from the few donors.

Every one of the donors was a Caucasian adult that lived in Nashville, Tennessee. The V call is TRBV6-1, the J call TRBJ1-2, with D perhaps matching TRBD1 (6 bases). The TCR originated in a woman in her 40s in good health. Some clones in this sample may be carry-over from other donors' samples. The sample comprised PBMCs. The CDR3, as DNA: TGTGCCAGCAGTGATCCTCGGCAGGGGAATGGCTACACCTTC. Protein product: CASSDPRQGNGYTF.